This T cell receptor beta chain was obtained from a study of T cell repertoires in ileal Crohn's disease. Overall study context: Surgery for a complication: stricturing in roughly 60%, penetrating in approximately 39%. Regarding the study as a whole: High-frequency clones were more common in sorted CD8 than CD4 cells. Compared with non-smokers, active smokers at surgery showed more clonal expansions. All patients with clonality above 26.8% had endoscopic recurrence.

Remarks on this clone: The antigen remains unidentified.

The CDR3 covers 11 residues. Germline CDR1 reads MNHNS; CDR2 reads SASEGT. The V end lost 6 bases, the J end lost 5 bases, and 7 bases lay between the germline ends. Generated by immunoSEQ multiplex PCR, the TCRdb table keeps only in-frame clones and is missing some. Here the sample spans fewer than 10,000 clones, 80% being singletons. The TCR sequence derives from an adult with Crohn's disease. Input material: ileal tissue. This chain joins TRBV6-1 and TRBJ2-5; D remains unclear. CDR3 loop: CASRGRETQYF. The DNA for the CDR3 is TGTGCCAGCAGGGGTCGGGAGACCCAGTACTTC.